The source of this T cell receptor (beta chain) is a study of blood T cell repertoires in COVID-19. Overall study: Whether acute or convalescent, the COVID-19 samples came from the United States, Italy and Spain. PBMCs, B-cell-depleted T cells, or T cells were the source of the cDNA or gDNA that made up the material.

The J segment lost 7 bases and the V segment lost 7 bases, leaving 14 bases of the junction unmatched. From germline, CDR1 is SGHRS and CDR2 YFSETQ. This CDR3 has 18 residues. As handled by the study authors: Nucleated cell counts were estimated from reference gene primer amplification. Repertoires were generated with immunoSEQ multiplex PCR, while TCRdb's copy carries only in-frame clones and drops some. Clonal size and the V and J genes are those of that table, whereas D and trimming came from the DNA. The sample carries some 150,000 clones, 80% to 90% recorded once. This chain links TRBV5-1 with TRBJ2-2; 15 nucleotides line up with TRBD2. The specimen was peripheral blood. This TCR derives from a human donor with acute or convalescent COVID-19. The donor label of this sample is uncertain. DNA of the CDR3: TGCGCCAGCCGCGCAACCCGGACTAGCGGGAGGGCCGGCGGGGAGCTGTTTTTT. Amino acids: CASRATRTSGRAGGELFF.